These 10 T cell receptor beta chains were sequenced from one sample in a study of blood T cell repertoires in COVID-19. Libraries were prepared by immunoSEQ multiplex PCR; TCRdb keeps only in-frame clonotypes and omits some of them. This table has around 110,000 clones, about four fifths appearing once. Sequenced input: peripheral blood. All receptors derive from a woman aged 55 to 70 with acute or convalescent COVID-19.

The V gene is TRBV19, the J gene TRBJ2-7; 10 nucleotides match TRBD1. The CDR3 loop spans 15 amino acids. V was clipped by 6 bases and J by 6 bases; unmatched bases: 11. Per the germline V gene, CDR1 is LNHDA and CDR2 is SQIVND (reference sequence). The DNA of the CDR3 is TGTGCCAGTAGAAGACCCGGGACAGGGGCGTCCGAGCAGTACTTC. Its translation is CASRRPGTGASEQYF.

The chain carries TRBV30 and TRBJ2-5; 11 bases agree with TRBD2. The CDR3 has 15 amino acids. CDR1 GTSNPN and CDR2 SVGIG come from the germline V gene (reference sequence). Trimming took 0 bases from V and 7 from J; bases not matched to a gene: 7. The CDR3 coding sequence is TGTGCCTGGAGTGTAGGGACTAGCGGCGTCGGGACCCAGTACTTC. Residues: CAWSVGTSGVGTQYF.

The chain recombines TRBV7-2 with TRBJ1-2; the D gene is possibly TRBD1 (6 bases). Germline V gene lookup returns CDR1 SGHTA and CDR2 FQGNSA. The CDR3 totals 16 residues. V was trimmed by 5 bases and J by 2 bases, leaving 18 bases between them. The chain's CDR3 is CASSPAAGVTNYGYTF. CDR3 DNA: TGTGCCAGCAGCCCCGCGGCAGGGGTGACCAACTATGGCTACACCTTC. Together with reference TRBV7-2 and TRBJ1-2, the CDR3 gives the full variable domain: GAGVSQSPSNKVTEKGKDVELRCDPISGHTALYWYRQSLGQGLEFLIYFQGNSAPDKSGLPSDRFSAERTGGSVSTLTIQRTQQEDSAVYLCASSPAAGVTNYGYTFGSGTRLTVV.

The genes are TRBV7-2 and TRBJ2-1; TRBD2 might be the D (6 bases). Trimming left V 1 base short and J 6 bases short, with 16 bases between. From germline, CDR1 is SGHTA and CDR2 FQGNSA. This CDR3 comprises 16 residues. CDR3 in amino acids: CASSLGLGGGFNEQFF. For the CDR3, the DNA is TGTGCCAGCAGCTTAGGTTTAGGTGGAGGGTTCAATGAGCAGTTCTTC.

The rearrangement links TRBV14 to TRBJ2-1; TRBD2 agrees at 8 bases. This CDR3 is built from 13 residues. CDR1 is SGHDN, CDR2 FVKESK, per germline. The ends lost 0 bases at V and 13 bases at J; junction bases unmatched: 5. In nucleotides, the CDR3 is TGTGCCAGCAGCCAAGATACCAGCGGGAGTCAGTTCTTC. Its protein is CASSQDTSGSQFF.

The CDR3 nucleotides read TGTGCCTGGACTAGCGGGTACCAAGAGACCCAGTACTTC. This sequence encodes CAWTSGYQETQYF. The chain carries TRBV30 and TRBJ2-5; 8 bases agree with TRBD2. The germline V gene encodes CDR1 GTSNPN and CDR2 SVGIG (reference sequence). Trimming cost V 4 bases and J 0 bases; bases outside gene matches: 1. The length of the CDR3 is 13 residues.

This clone appeared a single time. The gene calls are TRBV30 and TRBJ1-2; D is unclear. V was trimmed by 2 bases and J by 0 bases, leaving 16 bases between them. The length of the CDR3 is 16 residues. The germline V gene encodes CDR1 GTSNPN and CDR2 SVGIG (reference sequence). For the CDR3, the DNA is TGTGCCTGGAGTAAATGGGGAGGAACGTCTAACTATGGCTACACCTTC. Protein product: CAWSKWGGTSNYGYTF. Full variable domain (outside the CDR3, taken from reference TRBV30 and TRBJ1-2): SQTIHQWPATLVQPVGSPLSLECTVEGTSNPNLYWYRQAAGRGLQLLFYSVGIGQISSEVPQNLSASRPQDRQFILSSKKLLLSDSGFYLCAWSKWGGTSNYGYTFGSGTRLTVV.

CDR3 DNA: TGTGCCAGCAGCTTGTTCTGGGGGGACGAGCAGTACTTC. Protein: CASSLFWGDEQYF. V gene TRBV5-6 combines with J gene TRBJ2-7; weak D call: TRBD2 (6 bases). V was pared by 1 base and J by 5 bases, with 10 bases between. CDR3 length: 13 residues. Per the germline V gene, CDR1 is SGHDT and CDR2 is YYEEEE.

The V gene is TRBV2, the J gene TRBJ2-4; no reliable D call. Germline lookup yields CDR1 SNHLY and CDR2 FYNNEI. Trimming took off 2 bases at V and 0 bases at J, with 11 bases between the two ends. This CDR3 has 16 residues. The CDR3 is CASSESSLLAKNIQYF. DNA of the CDR3: TGTGCCAGCAGTGAATCGTCCTTATTAGCCAAAAACATTCAGTACTTC.

The chain employs TRBV28 and TRBJ2-7; D may be TRBD2 (5 bases). The CDR3 sequence is 14 residues long. Per the germline V gene, CDR1 is MDHEN and CDR2 is SYDVKM. V gave up 4 bases and J gave up 2 bases, with 12 bases separating them. The CDR3 loop reads CASSWRAEAYEQYF. CDR3 DNA: TGTGCCAGCAGTTGGCGAGCGGAGGCCTACGAGCAGTACTTC.